This TCR beta chain was retrieved from a study of cytomegalovirus exposure and HLA in healthy donors (TCRdb year 2017). Concerning the study at large: An earlier analysis of roughly 610 of the donors reported under 300 Gb of sequence data and around 120 million unique TCR beta sequences obtained from around 170 million T cells. An early release that covered roughly 600 HLA-typed donors contained approximately 300 gigabases of sequencing data and 85 million to 100 million unique TCR sequences. The genetic ancestry cluster associated with self-reported Caucasian donors included about 84% of the 350 to 500 genotyped donors. The study aimed to test whether cataloging public T cell receptors could reveal signatures of past pathogen exposure. The study used immunosequencing to profile the T cell repertoires of approximately 630 subjects and linked those repertoires to cytomegalovirus serostatus. In addition to the first cohort of 650 to 800 subjects, a separate validation cohort of 130 or so different subjects was used. The study combined high-throughput TCR immunosequencing, statistical association of individual TCRs with disease status, and machine learning to predict cytomegalovirus infection status. To study patterns of TCR occurrence, a later analysis re-analyzed previously published TCR beta repertoires from under 750 donors and added high-resolution HLA genotyping. Rather than using new phenotypic data, the later analysis identified candidate immune exposures from TCR beta sequences and from how often those sequences occurred across donors. To decide whether each TCR beta V gene segment behaved as functional or pseudogenic, an earlier analysis of nearly 600 of the donors relied on high-throughput TCR beta sequencing. Donor age, sex, ethnicity and CMV serostatus were collected together with the repertoire data. A later genetic analysis used genome-wide SNP genotypes for about 60% of the roughly 700 donors, treating that subset as a discovery cohort. All discovery cohort repertoires had been generated on a single sequencing platform. Class I and class II HLA loci were covered by the typing at four-digit resolution. Typing coverage varied by locus: roughly 620-640 donors for A, B, C, DRB1 and DQB1; approximately 500 for DQA1; more than 600 for DPA1; roughly 450 for DPB1. Roughly five DR-DQ haplotypes were treated as single units for association and clustering because of strong linkage in the cohort. Among some 400 genotyped donors of the cohort, an average of approximately 240,000 unique TCR beta nucleotide sequences was sequenced per donor, of which roughly 17% were non-productive. On the study overall, not on this receptor specifically: Across donors, most TCR sequences were observed very rarely, whereas some public TCRs were present in many individuals. A group of highly shared sequence variants was considered likely to be a technical artifact of the sequencing pipeline. CMV serostatus was the only immune exposure information available for the cohort. A further reported finding was that TCR beta sequences accurately predicted the HLA-A and HLA-B alleles for most subjects in the first cohort. The 87-base-pair reads could not distinguish some IMGT-functional V segments, including TRBV6-2 and TRBV6-3, so those segments were excluded. A total of 150 to 200 TCR beta chains were listed by the study as associated with cytomegalovirus. Cytomegalovirus status was reported to be diagnosed by the classifier with high specificity and sensitivity in both the original and validation cohorts. Only TCR beta chains were sequenced in this cohort, and the absence of alpha or paired-chain data limited detectable features. A few of the identified cytomegalovirus-associated TCR beta chains were confirmed in vitro to be specific for cytomegalovirus antigens. Broadly in line with IMGT annotations, most TCR beta V segments showed up in productive rearrangements about 87% or about 30% of the time in an earlier analysis of approximately 600 of the donors. A later genetic analysis reported fewer N-insertions in productive TCRs among donors in an Asian-associated ancestry cluster than the roughly 690-donor mean. A later analysis found that most CMV-associated TCR beta chains appeared HLA-restricted, with HLA associations seemingly driven largely by CMV exposure. According to the authors, the approach could potentially be generalized to other disease states and immunological phenotypes. In a later analysis, several top co-occurrence clusters were reported to appear linked to parvovirus B19, influenza, CMV and Epstein-Barr virus. When HLA alleles, especially DR and DQ, strongly co-occurred, attributing TCR associations to individual alleles was difficult. Correlated functional status among segregating V segments might reflect linkage disequilibrium, but an unknown experimental factor could not be ruled out. An association between a missense DCLRE1C variant and V-gene and J-gene trimming of TCR beta chains was found in a later genetic analysis and replicated in an independent cohort. A later analysis associated 16,951 TCR beta sequences with specific HLA alleles at a false discovery rate of 0.05. A later analysis found that TCR association rates varied across HLA loci, with DRB1 alleles showing the most associated TCRs and HLA-C alleles the fewest. Because counts were too low, seventeen rarely observed V segments, including chromosome 9 orphons, were excluded from the earlier analysis of under 650 of the donors. The presence/absence analyses assumed that sequencing depth was roughly uniform across donors, and that assumption may not be true. Compared with equally common non-associated chains, HLA-associated TCR beta chains in a later analysis were more clonally expanded and had lower generation probabilities. Because HLA typing was missing for some donors at each locus, association tests included only the typed subset.

The cohort consisted of 600 or so healthy bone marrow donors. All cohort members were sampled while nominally healthy, although unrecorded immune exposures were likely present. The donor tested CMV seronegative, placing the donor among the roughly 340 seronegative members of the cohort. Every donor gave a peripheral blood sample, and the peripheral blood mononuclear cells from that sample were used for TCR beta sequencing. The Qiagen DNeasy Blood Extraction Kit was used to extract genomic DNA from the blood cell samples. Libraries came from the immunoSEQ multiplex PCR assay. The multiplex PCR relied on a mix of 60 forward primers for TCR Vbeta segments and 13 reverse primers for TCR Jbeta segments. A multiplex PCR assay on genomic DNA amplified the CDR3 region of rearranged TCR beta genes. On the Illumina HiSeq System, the amplified TCR beta libraries were sequenced as 87-base-pair reads. For the original study's pipeline: A later analysis tallied tens of millions of unique TCR beta chains across the 550 to 850 repertoires, and some 12 million of those chains were shared by two or more donors. To remove PCR and sequencing errors, raw reads were error-corrected and collapsed into unique sequences using a nearest-neighbor algorithm that merged closely related sequences. To assign V, D and J gene segments, CDR3 sequences were aligned to IMGT reference sequences. For a sequence to be retained, at least a six-nucleotide match to both a V gene segment and a J gene segment was required. Rearrangements were classified as productive when the CDR3 lacked stop codons and remained in frame with V and J, and all other rearrangements were classified as non-productive. Following IMGT convention, CDR3 was defined as the stretch from the second conserved V-encoded cysteine up to the conserved J-encoded phenylalanine. The earlier analysis of 587 of the donors excluded sequences that lacked an unambiguous match to a single V gene segment. In an earlier analysis of around 600 of the donors, V segments were called functional above 56.7% productive rearrangements and were called segregating when the between-donor standard deviation exceeded 5%. A statistical classification framework was developed to diagnose cytomegalovirus status using the catalog of TCR beta chain sequences. A later analysis assigned V and J genes by comparing TCR nucleotide sequences with IMGT/GENE-DB human TR gene sequences. In a later analysis, CDR3 sequences and most-parsimonious VDJ recombination scenarios were assigned using the TCRdist pipeline. A later analysis defined each TCR beta chain by its CDR3 amino acid sequence plus V-gene family, and excluded reads lacking a unique V-gene family. To address suspected cross-contamination and a sequencing artifact, a later analysis removed around 600 highly shared, low-generation-probability nucleotide sequences. In a later analysis, a clonal expansion index for each public chain was calculated from normalized within-repertoire ranks of inferred template counts. In a later analysis, generation probabilities were computed using a VDJ recombination model fitted to out-of-frame rearrangements, and the results were checked against IGoR. A later analysis scored TCR-TCR, TCR-HLA and TCR-CMV co-occurrence with hypergeometric tests, applying a repertoire-size bias correction to TCR pairs. In a later analysis, false discovery rates were estimated by permuting HLA or CMV assignments 20 times. In a later analysis, co-occurring TCRs were grouped using DBSCAN, with TCRdist sequence similarity added in when clustering inside HLA-allele-positive subsets. Co-occurrence clustering excluded repertoires with fewer than 30,000 or more than 120,000 public chains, plus five with anomalous nucleotide sharing. In TCRdb, the immuneACCESS table is reduced to in-frame sequences with V and J assigned. These tables do not hold every clone; where another copy was compared, an unresolved V gene accounts for under half, and the others remain unexplained. V, J and clone size are those of that table, while D and trimming were read from the DNA. This sample's records show under 150,000 clones. The ten biggest clones cover 2% of the sample.

Note on this clone: The target of this receptor is not known.

As encoded in the germline V gene, CDR1 is WSHSY while CDR2 is SAAADI. The CDR3 goes from the cysteine to the phenylalanine over 13 residues. The DNA shown is the 39-base CDR3, in frame from base 1. V lost 6 bases and J lost 5 bases, and the count of bases not matched to a germline gene is 3. The sequenced sample consisted of PBMCs. This receptor was obtained from a woman in her fifties or sixties in good health and CMV-seronegative. The rearrangement combines TRBV10-2 with TRBJ1-1, with TRBD1 identical over 10 junction bases. The CDR3 here reads CASRGTGATEAFF. The sequenced DNA: TGCGCCAGCAGAGGGACAGGGGCGACTGAAGCTTTCTTT.